This T cell receptor beta chain was captured by sequencing in a study of a mutant IDH1 vaccine in newly diagnosed glioma. CDR1 and CDR2 (germline): MDHEN, SYDVKM. Trimming took 8 bases from V and 0 from J, leaving 6 bases between them. The CDR3 consists of 12 residues. Measured with immunoSEQ multiplex PCR; TCRdb has only the in-frame clones, and not every one. The repertoire holds tens of thousands of clones, with about four fifths as singletons. The time point here: week 35, safety follow-up. Mutant IDH1 20-mer peptide, at 300 ug, made up each vaccine dose, with topical imiquimod. As regards this clone: What it binds is not known.

The sample in question was PBMCs, obtained from a glioma patient whose treatment included an IDH1 peptide vaccine. This sequence joins TRBV28 and TRBJ2-3; the D is unclear. The clonotype was recovered from a woman in her late teens or twenties with glioma. The CDR3 reads CASAASTDTQYF. Written as DNA, the CDR3 is TGTGCCAGCGCCGCCAGCACAGATACGCAGTATTTT. The whole variable domain, remainder taken from reference TRBV28 and TRBJ2-3, is DVKVTQSSRYLVKRTGEKVFLECVQDMDHENMFWYRQDPGLGLRLIYFSYDVKMKEKGDIPEGYSVSREKKERFSLILESASTNQTSMYLCASAASTDTQYFGPGTRLTVL.